The 6 T cell receptor beta chains below come from one sample, sequenced in a study of cytomegalovirus exposure and HLA in healthy donors. Vbeta (60) and Jbeta (13) primers were used in the PCR. Libraries were prepared by immunoSEQ multiplex PCR; TCRdb keeps only in-frame clonotypes and omits some of them. The sample holds roughly 70,000 clones, around 91% seen once. Sequenced sample: PBMCs. The receptor source for this set is a woman aged 25 to 39 in good health and CMV-seropositive.

The CDR3 loop is CASSYRLQGQGETQYF. The CDR3 nucleotides are TGTGCCAGCAGTTACAGGCTACAGGGGCAGGGGGAGACCCAGTACTTC. The chain joins TRBV6-6 to TRBJ2-5; 7 bases are a match to TRBD1. Germline values: CDR1 MNHNY, CDR2 SVGAGI (reference sequence). CDR3 size: 16 residues. J lost 5 bases, V lost 2 bases, and 11 bases had no gene match.

CDR3 coding DNA: TGTGCCAGCAGCTCCCCTTGGGGGACTAGCGGAACAGATACGCAGTATTTT. Translating gives CASSSPWGTSGTDTQYF. The J gene is TRBJ2-3, the V gene TRBV11-2, with 11 nucleotides matching TRBD2. The length of the CDR3 is 17 residues. V shed 4 bases and J 3 bases; nucleotides not matched to a gene: 9. Germline V CDR1 and CDR2: SGHAT, FQNNGV.

This clone was recorded only once. The chain is built from TRBV5-1 and TRBJ2-7; 7 nucleotides line up with TRBD1. The CDR3 has 16 residues. J lost 0 bases, V lost 0 bases, and 6 bases had no gene match. Germline CDR1 reads SGHRS; CDR2 reads YFSETQ. CDR3 DNA sequence: TGCGCCAGCAGCTTGGGAACAGGGGTCATCTCCTACGAGCAGTACTTC. This translates into CASSLGTGVISYEQYF.

V gene TRBV28 combines with J gene TRBJ1-5; the D gene is possibly TRBD1 (5 bases). The V gene lost 3 bases and the J gene lost 3 bases, with 12 bases spanning the gap. The CDR3 is 15 residues long. The germline gives CDR1 MDHEN, CDR2 SYDVKM. The CDR3, as DNA: TGTGCCAGCAGTTTTCCGGCAGGGAACAATCAGCCCCAGCATTTT. Its translation is CASSFPAGNNQPQHF.

This rearrangement joins TRBV19 to TRBJ1-2, with a weak D call TRBD1 (6 bases). CDR1 and CDR2 from the germline V gene are LNHDA and SQIVND (reference sequence). This CDR3 contains 14 residues. Trimming took 8 bases from V and 4 from J, leaving 17 bases between them. CDR3 nucleotides: TGTGCCAGTCAAAAAGGGGGAGCGGTCTATGGCTACACCTTC. It translates to CASQKGGAVYGYTF.

The genes are TRBV13 and TRBJ2-3, with D possibly TRBD1 on 6 matching bases. V lost 4 bases and J 1 base, leaving 9 bases between the germline ends. The CDR3 has 14 residues. CDR1 PRHDT and CDR2 FYEKMQ come from the germline V gene (reference sequence). DNA of the CDR3: TGTGCCAGCAGCTACAAGGGGGGCACAGATACGCAGTATTTT. This gives the protein CASSYKGGTDTQYF.